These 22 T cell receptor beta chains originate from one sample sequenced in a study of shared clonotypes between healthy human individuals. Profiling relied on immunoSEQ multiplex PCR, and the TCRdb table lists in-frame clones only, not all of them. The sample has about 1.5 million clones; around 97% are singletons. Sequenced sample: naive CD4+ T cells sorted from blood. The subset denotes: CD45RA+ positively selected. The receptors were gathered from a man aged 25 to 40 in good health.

CDR3 DNA sequence: TGTGCCAGCAGTTCTAGCGTGAGCTCCTACGAGCAGTACTTC. This translates into CASSSSVSSYEQYF. This chain uses TRBV7-6 with TRBJ2-7; D is perhaps TRBD2 (6 bases). Germline values: CDR1 SGHVS, CDR2 FNYEAQ. The CDR3 is made up of 14 amino acids. The V end was cut by 6 bases, the J end by 0 bases, with 12 bases between. The variable domain in full, with the rest retrieved from reference TRBV7-6 and TRBJ2-7, is GAGVSQSPRYKVTKRGQDVALRCDPISGHVSLYWYRQALGQGPEFLTYFNYEAQQDKSGLPNDRFSAERPEGSISTLTIQRTEQRDSAMYRCASSSSVSSYEQYFGPGTRLTVT.

As DNA, the CDR3 is TGTGCCAGCTCAAAAACCGGACAAGAGACCCAGTACTTC. Its protein is CASSKTGQETQYF. This chain links TRBV27 with TRBJ2-5; unclear D gene. V was trimmed by 8 bases and J by 2 bases, leaving 12 bases between them. The CDR3 totals 13 residues. The germline V gene encodes CDR1 MNHEY and CDR2 SMNVEV (reference sequence).

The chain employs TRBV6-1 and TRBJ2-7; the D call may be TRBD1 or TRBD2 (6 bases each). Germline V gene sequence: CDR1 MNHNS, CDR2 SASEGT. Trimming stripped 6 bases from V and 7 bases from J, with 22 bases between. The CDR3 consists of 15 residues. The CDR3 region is CASSQRGTAGGEQYF. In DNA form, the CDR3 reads TGTGCCAGCAGCCAAAGGGGGACCGCCGGGGGAGAGCAGTACTTC.

CDR3: CAGKGSRTGPTGELFF. CDR3 nucleotides: TGTGCCGGGAAAGGCTCCAGGACAGGCCCCACCGGGGAGCTGTTTTTT. The genes are TRBV6-6 and TRBJ2-2; the match to TRBD1 covers 7 bases. The V segment lost 11 bases and the J segment 4 bases; nucleotides outside the gene matches: 16. This CDR3 has 16 amino acids. Germline V CDR1 and CDR2: MNHNY, SVGAGI (reference sequence).

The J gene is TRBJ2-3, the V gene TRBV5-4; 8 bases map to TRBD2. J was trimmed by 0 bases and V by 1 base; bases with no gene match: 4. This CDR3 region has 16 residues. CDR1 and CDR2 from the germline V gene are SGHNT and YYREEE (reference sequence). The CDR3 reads CASSLMAGGSTDTQYF. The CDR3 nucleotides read TGTGCCAGCAGCTTGATGGCGGGAGGAAGCACAGATACGCAGTATTTT. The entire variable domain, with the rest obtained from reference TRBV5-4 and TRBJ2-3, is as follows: ETGVTQSPTHLIKTRGQQVTLRCSSQSGHNTVSWYQQALGQGPQFIFQYYREEENGRGNFPPRFSGLQFPNYSSELNVNALELDDSALYLCASSLMAGGSTDTQYFGPGTRLTVL.

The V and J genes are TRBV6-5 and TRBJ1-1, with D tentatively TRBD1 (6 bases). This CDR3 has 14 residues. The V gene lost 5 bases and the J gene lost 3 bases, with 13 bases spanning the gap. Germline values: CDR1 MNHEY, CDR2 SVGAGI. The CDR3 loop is CASSIRGRYTEAFF. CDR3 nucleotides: TGTGCCAGCAGTATAAGGGGGAGATACACTGAAGCTTTCTTT.

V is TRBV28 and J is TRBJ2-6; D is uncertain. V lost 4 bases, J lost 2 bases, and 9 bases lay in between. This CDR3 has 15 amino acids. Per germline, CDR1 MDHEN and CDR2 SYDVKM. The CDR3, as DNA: TGTGCCAGCAGTTATCTGAGTGCTGGGGCCAACGTCCTGACTTTC. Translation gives CASSYLSAGANVLTF.

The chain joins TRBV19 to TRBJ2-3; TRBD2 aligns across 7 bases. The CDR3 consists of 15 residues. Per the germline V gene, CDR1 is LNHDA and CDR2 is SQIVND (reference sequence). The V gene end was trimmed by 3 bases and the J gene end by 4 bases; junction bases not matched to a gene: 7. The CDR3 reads CASSIEGGPADTQYF. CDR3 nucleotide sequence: TGTGCCAGTAGTATTGAGGGAGGGCCCGCAGATACGCAGTATTTT.

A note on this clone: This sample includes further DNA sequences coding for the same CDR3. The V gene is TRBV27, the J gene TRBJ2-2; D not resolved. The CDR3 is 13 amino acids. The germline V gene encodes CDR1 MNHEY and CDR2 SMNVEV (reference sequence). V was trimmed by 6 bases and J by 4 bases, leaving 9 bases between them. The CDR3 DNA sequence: TGTGCCAGCAGCCTCAGGCCCACCGGGGAGCTGTTTTTT. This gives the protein CASSLRPTGELFF.

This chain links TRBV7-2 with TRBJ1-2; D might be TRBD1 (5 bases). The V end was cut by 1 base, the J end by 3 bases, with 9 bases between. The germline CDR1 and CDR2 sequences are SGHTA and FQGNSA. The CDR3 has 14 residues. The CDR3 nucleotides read TGTGCCAGCAGCTTAGTACTGACAGACTATGGCTACACCTTC. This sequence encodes CASSLVLTDYGYTF.

In DNA form, the CDR3 reads TGTGCCAGCGGGGTGAGCTCCTACAATGAGCAGTTCTTC. Translation: CASGVSSYNEQFF. The genes are TRBV6-1 and TRBJ2-1; unclear D gene. The V and J ends lost 8 bases and 0 bases respectively, with 8 bases between them. This CDR3 spans 13 amino acids. Germline-derived CDR1 and CDR2 are MNHNS and SASEGT.

In nucleotides, the CDR3 is TGTGCCAGCAGCCTAGTACCGGGACTAGCGGGAGATTACAATGAGCAGTTCTTC. Its translation is CASSLVPGLAGDYNEQFF. The rearrangement links TRBV14 to TRBJ2-1, with 14 bases matching TRBD2. CDR1 SGHDN and CDR2 FVKESK come from the germline V gene. V gave up 4 bases and J gave up 4 bases; unmatched junction bases: 9. The CDR3 spans 18 residues.

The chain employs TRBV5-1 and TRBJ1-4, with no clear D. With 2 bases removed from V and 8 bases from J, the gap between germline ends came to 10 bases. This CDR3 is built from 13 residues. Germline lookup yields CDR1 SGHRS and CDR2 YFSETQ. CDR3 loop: CASSFYDGEKLFF. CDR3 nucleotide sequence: TGCGCCAGCAGCTTCTACGACGGGGAAAAACTGTTTTTT.

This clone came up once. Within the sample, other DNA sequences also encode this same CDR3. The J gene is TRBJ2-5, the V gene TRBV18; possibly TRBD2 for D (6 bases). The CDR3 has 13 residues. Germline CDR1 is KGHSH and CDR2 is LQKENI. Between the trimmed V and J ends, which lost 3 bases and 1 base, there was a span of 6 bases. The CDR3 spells CASSPGGQETQYF. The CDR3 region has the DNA TGTGCCAGCTCACCGGGGGGCCAAGAGACCCAGTACTTC.

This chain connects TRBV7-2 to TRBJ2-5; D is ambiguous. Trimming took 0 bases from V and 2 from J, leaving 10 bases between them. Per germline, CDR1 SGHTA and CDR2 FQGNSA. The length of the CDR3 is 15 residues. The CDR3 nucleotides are TGTGCCAGCAGCTTAGCAAGGGCGATTCAAGAGACCCAGTACTTC. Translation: CASSLARAIQETQYF.

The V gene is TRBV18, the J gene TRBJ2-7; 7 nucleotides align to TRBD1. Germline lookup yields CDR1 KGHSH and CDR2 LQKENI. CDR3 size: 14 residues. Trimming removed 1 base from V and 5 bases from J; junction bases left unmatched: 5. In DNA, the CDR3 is TGTGCCAGCTCACCACTCGAGGGGGCGAACGAGCAGTACTTC. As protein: CASSPLEGANEQYF.

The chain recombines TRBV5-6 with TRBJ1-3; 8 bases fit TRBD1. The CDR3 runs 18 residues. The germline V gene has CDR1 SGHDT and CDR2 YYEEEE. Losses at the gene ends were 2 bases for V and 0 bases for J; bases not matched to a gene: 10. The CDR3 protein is CASSFRDRSSSSGNTIYF. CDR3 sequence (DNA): TGTGCCAGCAGCTTCCGGGACAGGTCTTCCTCCTCTGGAAACACCATATATTTT.

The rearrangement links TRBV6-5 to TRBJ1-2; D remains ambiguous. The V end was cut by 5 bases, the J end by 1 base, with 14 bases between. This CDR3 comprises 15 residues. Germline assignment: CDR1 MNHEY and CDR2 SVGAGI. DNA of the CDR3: TGTGCCAGCAGTCCCGGCCAGGATCTTAACTATGGCTACACCTTC. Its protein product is CASSPGQDLNYGYTF.

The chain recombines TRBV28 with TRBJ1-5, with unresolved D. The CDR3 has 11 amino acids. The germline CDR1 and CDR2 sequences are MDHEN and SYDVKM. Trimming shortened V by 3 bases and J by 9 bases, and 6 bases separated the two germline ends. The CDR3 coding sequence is TGTGCCAGCAGTTTGGTCCCGCCCCAGCATTTT. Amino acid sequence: CASSLVPPQHF.

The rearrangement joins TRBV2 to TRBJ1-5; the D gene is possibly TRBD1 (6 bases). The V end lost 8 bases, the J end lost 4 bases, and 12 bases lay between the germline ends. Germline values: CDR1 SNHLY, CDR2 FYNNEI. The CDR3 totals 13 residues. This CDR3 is CASGGQYNQPQHF. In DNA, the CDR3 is TGTGCCAGCGGAGGACAGTATAATCAGCCCCAGCATTTT.

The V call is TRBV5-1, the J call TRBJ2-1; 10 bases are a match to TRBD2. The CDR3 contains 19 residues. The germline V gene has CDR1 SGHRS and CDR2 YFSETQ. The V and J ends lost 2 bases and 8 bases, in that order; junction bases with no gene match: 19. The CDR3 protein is CASSFAERPSGGVFHEQFF. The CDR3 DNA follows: TGCGCCAGCAGCTTTGCAGAGAGACCTAGCGGGGGCGTGTTTCATGAGCAGTTCTTC.

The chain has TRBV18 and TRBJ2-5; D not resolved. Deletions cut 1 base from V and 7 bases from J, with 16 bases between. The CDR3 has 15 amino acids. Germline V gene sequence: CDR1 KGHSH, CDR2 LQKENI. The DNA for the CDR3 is TGTGCCAGCTCACCACTCGGGTTGGGCAAGGGGACCCAGTACTTC. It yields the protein CASSPLGLGKGTQYF.